A single sample is the source of the 18 T cell receptor beta chains below, sequenced in a study of response to subunit inactivated influenza vaccine. TCRdb reprocessed the RT-PCR reads with MiXCR, giving one entry per CDR3 protein. The table records some 500,000 distinct CDR3 sequences, 10% to 15% of them present only once. Source: PBMCs from blood, taken roughly 6 weeks after vaccination. All receptors derive from a man aged 45-65 years who received an inactivated influenza vaccine.

The gene calls are TRBV4-2 and TRBJ2-5; no definite D call. Germline CDR1 LGHNA, CDR2 YNFKEQ. The length of the CDR3 is 15 residues. V lost 0 bases to trimming and J lost 0 bases, with 8 bases between them. CDR3 DNA: TGTGCCAGCAGCCAAGAGGTTAACCACCAAGAGACCCAGTACTTC. This translates into CASSQEVNHQETQYF.

In its sample, this clonotype was seen a few times. The chain links TRBV20-1 to TRBJ2-5, with D possibly matching TRBD2 (6 bases). Germline values: CDR1 DFQATT, CDR2 SNEGSKA (reference sequence). V lost 6 bases to trimming and J lost 5 bases, with 19 bases between them. This CDR3 comprises 14 residues. The CDR3 is CSAMPRGTQETQYF. For the CDR3, the DNA is TGCAGTGCCATGCCTCGGGGGACGCAGGAGACCCAGTACTTC.

This clonotype was seen a handful of times. The chain links TRBV20-1 to TRBJ2-1; TRBD2 agrees at 8 bases. The CDR3 has 15 residues. Germline loops: CDR1 DFQATT, CDR2 SNEGSKA (reference sequence). J gave up 8 bases and V 1 base, and 10 bases lay outside the gene matches. This CDR3 is CSARGGASGSDEQFF. CDR3 nucleotide sequence: TGCAGTGCTAGAGGGGGGGCTAGCGGGTCGGATGAGCAGTTCTTC.

This clonotype showed up many times. This rearrangement joins TRBV10-3 to TRBJ1-3; no definite D call. The length of the CDR3 is 13 residues. V was trimmed by 11 bases and J by 0 bases, leaving 11 bases between them. Looked up from germline, CDR1 is ENHRY and CDR2 is SYGVKD. The CDR3 bases are TGTGCCGCACGGCGCGACTCTGGAAACACCATATATTTT. It encodes CAARRDSGNTIYF.

The genes are TRBV12-3 or TRBV12-4 and TRBJ1-3, with unresolved D. The CDR3 has 15 residues. Trimming stripped 5 bases from V and 7 bases from J, with 18 bases between. This chain's CDR3 is CASSGTRESPNTIYF. CDR3 DNA sequence: TGTGCCAGCAGTGGTACGCGAGAATCGCCGAACACCATATATTTT.

A few counts support this clonotype. The V call is TRBV2, the J call TRBJ2-1, with a possible D match to TRBD1 (6 bases). The CDR3 runs 15 residues. V gave up 6 bases and J gave up 1 base, with 13 bases separating them. Germline V gene data show CDR1 as SNHLY and CDR2 as FYNNEI. The CDR3 region has the DNA TGTGCCAGCAGGTCTAAAGGGGGATCCTACAATGAGCAGTTCTTC. It is translated as CASRSKGGSYNEQFF.

In this sample, this clonotype turned up a few times. CDR3 amino acids: CASSPGTASNTGELFF. The CDR3 region has the DNA TGTGCCAGCAGCCCCGGGACAGCGTCGAACACCGGGGAGCTGTTTTTT. The rearrangement links TRBV28 to TRBJ2-2; 7 positions match TRBD1. V shed 6 bases and J 0 bases; nucleotides not matched to a gene: 7. The CDR3 covers 16 residues. Per germline, CDR1 MDHEN and CDR2 SYDVKM.

The chain couples TRBV11-3 to TRBJ2-4, with a possible D match to TRBD2 (5 bases). The CDR3 is 15 amino acids. V was shortened by 2 bases and J by 3 bases, with 11 bases between the two germline ends. CDR1 is SGHNT, CDR2 YENEEA, per germline. This chain's CDR3 is CASSLNEGVKNIQYF. The DNA for the CDR3 is TGTGCCAGCAGCTTAAATGAGGGAGTCAAAAACATTCAGTACTTC. The full variable domain, its missing parts supplied by reference TRBV11-3 and TRBJ2-4, is EAGVVQSPRYKIIEKKQPVAFWCNPISGHNTLYWYLQNLGQGPELLIRYENEEAVDDSQLPKDRFSAERLKGVDSTLKIQPAELGDSAVYLCASSLNEGVKNIQYFGAGTRLSVL.

The chain uses TRBV6-5 and TRBJ2-7, with 11 bases that match TRBD1. CDR3 size: 13 residues. The J segment lost 6 bases and the V segment lost 2 bases, leaving 0 bases of the junction unmatched. Germline V lookup: CDR1 MNHEY, CDR2 SVGAGI. CDR3 protein: CASSYGTGGEQYF. The CDR3, as DNA: TGTGCCAGCAGTTACGGGACAGGGGGCGAGCAGTACTTC.

This chain connects TRBV4-3 to TRBJ2-7, with TRBD2 as a possible D gene (7 bases). Deletions cut 0 bases from V and 6 bases from J, with 9 bases between. Germline values: CDR1 LGHNA, CDR2 YSLEER. CDR3 length: 13 amino acids. The CDR3: CASSQDRGAEQYF. Here the CDR3 DNA reads TGCGCCAGCAGCCAAGATCGGGGGGCCGAGCAGTACTTC.

This clonotype was observed at least ten times. V usage is TRBV24-1 and J usage is TRBJ2-1, with D possibly being TRBD1 or TRBD2 (5 bases each). The germline V gene encodes CDR1 KGHDR and CDR2 SFDVKD. The CDR3 consists of 13 residues. V gave up 2 bases and J gave up 7 bases, with 8 bases separating them. CDR3 loop: CATSDSWGNEQFF. For the CDR3, the DNA is TGTGCCACCAGTGATTCTTGGGGGAATGAGCAGTTCTTC.

By share of the sample, this clonotype is medium-sized. The rearrangement uses TRBV27 and TRBJ2-3; 7 bases map to TRBD2. Germline V gives CDR1 MNHEY, CDR2 SMNVEV (reference sequence). The CDR3 has 17 amino acids. The J segment lost 0 bases and the V segment lost 2 bases, leaving 8 bases of the junction unmatched. The CDR3 spells CASSLLPYSGSTDTQYF. CDR3 sequence (DNA): TGTGCCAGCAGTTTACTCCCCTATAGCGGGAGCACAGATACGCAGTATTTT.

This clonotype was seen once. Written as DNA, the CDR3 is TGTGCCAGCAGCACCCCTCAAGTTACGCAGTATTTT. Protein sequence: CASSTPQVTQYF. V and J are TRBV11-2 and TRBJ2-3; no definite D call. Per germline, CDR1 SGHAT and CDR2 FQNNGV. This CDR3 comprises 12 residues. Trimming left V 5 bases short and J 8 bases short, with 11 bases between.

V and J are TRBV5-4 and TRBJ2-2; D is perhaps TRBD1 (5 bases). The CDR3 consists of 15 residues. Germline CDR1 is SGHNT and CDR2 is YYREEE (reference sequence). Trimming shortened V by 0 bases and J by 10 bases, and 16 bases separated the two germline ends. This CDR3 reads CASSLVPRVLEELFF. In DNA form, the CDR3 reads TGTGCCAGCAGCTTGGTTCCCAGGGTGCTCGAGGAGCTGTTTTTT. The variable domain in full, with the rest retrieved from reference TRBV5-4 and TRBJ2-2, is ETGVTQSPTHLIKTRGQQVTLRCSSQSGHNTVSWYQQALGQGPQFIFQYYREEENGRGNFPPRFSGLQFPNYSSELNVNALELDDSALYLCASSLVPRVLEELFFGEGSRLTVL.

This clonotype occurred a few times. V usage is TRBV2 and J usage is TRBJ1-6; 11 positions agree with TRBD1. V lost 6 bases and J lost 10; bases outside the gene matches: 2. CDR3 size: 13 residues. CDR1 is SNHLY, CDR2 FYNNEI, per germline. The CDR3 sequence is CASSRTGGSPLHF. CDR3 DNA: TGTGCCAGCAGCAGGACAGGGGGCTCACCCCTCCACTTT. The full variable domain, in which reference TRBV2 and TRBJ1-6 provide the parts outside the CDR3, is EPEVTQTPSHQVTQMGQEVILRCVPISNHLYFYWYRQILGQKVEFLVSFYNNEISEKSEIFDDQFSVERPDGSNFTLKIRSTKLEDSAMYFCASSRTGGSPLHFGNGTRLTVT.

In this sample, this clonotype turned up a few times. The gene calls are TRBV2 and TRBJ2-7, with D perhaps TRBD2 (5 bases). V lost 8 bases and J lost 0, with 11 bases in between. This CDR3 is built from 13 residues. Germline loops: CDR1 SNHLY, CDR2 FYNNEI. As DNA, the CDR3 is TGTGCCAGCGGGATTGGACTCTCCTACGAGCAGTACTTC. Translation: CASGIGLSYEQYF.

The chain couples TRBV29-1 to TRBJ2-3; the D call may be TRBD1 or TRBD2 (5 bases each). Between the trimmed V and J ends, which lost 8 bases and 4 bases, there was a span of 22 bases. CDR1 is SQVTM, CDR2 ANQGSEA, per germline. The length of the CDR3 is 15 residues. CDR3 loop: CSTGVPGPLADTQYF. Here the CDR3 DNA reads TGCAGCACCGGGGTTCCGGGACCCCTAGCAGATACGCAGTATTTT.

The V gene is TRBV3-1, the J gene TRBJ1-2; D is unclear. Germline loops: CDR1 LGHDT, CDR2 YNNKEL (reference sequence). The CDR3 consists of 12 residues. The germline V and J ends were trimmed by 2 bases and 8 bases, with 9 bases remaining between them. The CDR3 loop is CASSQLAGGYTF. CDR3 nucleotide sequence: TGTGCCAGCAGCCAACTTGCAGGAGGCTACACCTTC.